The rows below give T cell receptor beta chains drawn from one sample of a study of response to subunit inactivated influenza vaccine. MiXCR was run by TCRdb on the RT-PCR reads, yielding one entry per CDR3 protein. The repertoire holds 590,000 or so distinct CDR3 sequences, with about 15% as singletons. Sequences were derived from PBMCs from blood, sampled around 14 days before vaccination. The receptors originated from a man aged 50-59 years who received an inactivated influenza vaccine. Both conserved end residues are part of each CDR3. D genes are given only for firm matches.

length	V	J	D	CDR3
15	TRBV6-2/TRBV6-3	TRBJ1-1	-	CASSYTAGANTEAFF
17	TRBV12-3/TRBV12-4	TRBJ2-1	TRBD2	CASRTPGLANSYNEQFF
15	TRBV20-1	TRBJ1-2	-	CSAPYRQDHNYGYTF
14	TRBV29-1	TRBJ2-3	-	CSAQATGNTDTQYF
15	TRBV27	TRBJ2-1	-	CASSVFSSSYNEQFF
15	TRBV9	TRBJ1-5	-	CASSVGGGLNQPQHF
16	TRBV6-1	TRBJ2-7	TRBD2	CASSGPGLAGANEQYF
13	TRBV7-3	TRBJ2-3	TRBD2	CASSAQSGSEQYF
15	TRBV7-2	TRBJ1-4	-	CASSLFARLNEKLFF
16	TRBV7-2	TRBJ2-3	-	CASSLVTGAPTDTQYF
14	TRBV29-1	TRBJ2-3	-	CSAGSWQSPDTQYF
15	TRBV18	TRBJ1-2	-	CASSRNDGAGYGYTF
17	TRBV4-1	TRBJ1-1	-	CASSQRASLLLNTEAFF
14	TRBV6-1	TRBJ2-7	TRBD1	CASSRRDRASEQYF
21	TRBV4-1	TRBJ2-7	TRBD2	CASSQVDSFGLVTSNSYEQYF
16	TRBV9	TRBJ2-1	TRBD2	CASSVDGGSEYNEQFF
12	TRBV5-1	TRBJ2-3	-	CASREDTDTQYF
14	TRBV28	TRBJ2-5	-	CASNANAHQETQYF
14	TRBV6-5	TRBJ2-1	-	CASSYDLQGYEQFF
17	TRBV6-2/TRBV6-3	TRBJ2-1	TRBD1	CASSSPGGTGDFNEQFF
15	TRBV7-2	TRBJ2-2	TRBD2	CASSSAAGDTGELFF
14	TRBV6-1	TRBJ2-3	-	CASKTGSFTDTQYF
17	TRBV6-1	TRBJ2-7	-	CASSQITTPDLSYEQYF
18	TRBV10-3	TRBJ1-1	TRBD1	CAISPIEGQGAVNTEAFF
14	TRBV11-2	TRBJ2-2	-	CASSLSRGAGELFF
14	TRBV7-2	TRBJ1-2	-	CASSYPGMIYGYTF
14	TRBV27	TRBJ2-7	TRBD1	CASRGQGRTYEQYF
14	TRBV25-1	TRBJ1-5	-	CASSEWGINQPQHF
17	TRBV7-2	TRBJ1-6	-	CASSLGNRKVYNSPLHF
12	TRBV7-9	TRBJ2-3	-	CASSLGPHTQYF
13	TRBV12-3/TRBV12-4	TRBJ2-3	-	CASRGASTDTQYF
16	TRBV5-4	TRBJ2-1	TRBD2	CASSILAGSFYNEQFF
13	TRBV5-1	TRBJ1-4	-	CASSLRTNEKLFF